One and the same sample provided the 21 T cell receptor beta chains below, sequenced in a study of blood T cell repertoires in COVID-19. The repertoire was sequenced with immunoSEQ multiplex PCR; TCRdb's copy has only in-frame clones and lacks some. Of more than 200,000 clones in the sample, about four fifths were seen once. Sequencing input: peripheral blood. Receptor source: a man older than 75 with acute or convalescent COVID-19.

The chain joins TRBV2 to TRBJ2-7; D remains unclear. V lost 4 bases, J lost 2 bases, and 12 bases lay in between. This CDR3 spans 14 amino acids. The germline V gene has CDR1 SNHLY and CDR2 FYNNEI. The CDR3 DNA reads TGTGCCAGCAGTGTCCTTGGAGTAGCCTACGAGCAGTACTTC. This gives the protein CASSVLGVAYEQYF.

This clone was observed a few times. The genes are TRBV5-1 and TRBJ2-7; TRBD1 agrees at 8 bases. The J segment lost 3 bases and the V segment lost 4 bases, leaving 9 bases of the junction unmatched. CDR3 length equals 15 residues. Germline loops: CDR1 SGHRS, CDR2 YFSETQ. The CDR3, as DNA: TGCGCCAGCAGCCCGGTCCGGGACAGGAGCTACGAGCAGTACTTC. Its protein product is CASSPVRDRSYEQYF.

This clone was counted only a few times. V and J are TRBV7-9 and TRBJ1-3; D is ambiguous. Germline CDR1 and CDR2: SEHNR and FQNEAQ (reference sequence). The CDR3 contains 15 residues. Deletions cut 1 base from V and 0 bases from J, with 7 bases between. CDR3 sequence (DNA): TGTGCCAGCAGCTTAGTCGGGATCTCTGGAAACACCATATATTTT. The encoded protein is CASSLVGISGNTIYF.

CDR3 coding DNA: TGTGCCAGTAGTCTAACGGGGGTTGAGCAGTACTTC. Its translation: CASSLTGVEQYF. J is TRBJ2-7 and V is TRBV19, with D perhaps matching TRBD2 (6 bases). CDR3 size: 12 residues. CDR1 is LNHDA and CDR2 is SQIVND in the germline V gene (reference sequence). V shed 5 bases and J shed 7 bases, with 12 bases lying between them. The full variable domain, in which reference TRBV19 and TRBJ2-7 provide the parts outside the CDR3, is DGGITQSPKYLFRKEGQNVTLSCEQNLNHDAMYWYRQDPGQGLRLIYYSQIVNDFQKGDIAEGYSVSREKKESFPLTVTSAQKNPTAFYLCASSLTGVEQYFGPGTRLTVT.

This chain joins TRBV5-4 and TRBJ1-3, with D maybe TRBD1 (5 bases). Germline values: CDR1 SGHNT, CDR2 YYREEE (reference sequence). Trimming took off 1 base at V and 0 bases at J, with 20 bases between the two ends. The CDR3 loop spans 19 amino acids. CDR3 loop: CASSLIRPAGHSSGNTIYF. CDR3 sequence (DNA): TGTGCCAGCAGCTTGATTCGGCCGGCAGGGCATAGCTCTGGAAACACCATATATTTT.

The rearrangement joins TRBV27 to TRBJ2-7, with TRBD2 matching over 11 bases. Germline CDR1 reads MNHEY; CDR2 reads SMNVEV (reference sequence). The trim removed 6 bases at V and 2 bases at J, leaving 9 bases unmatched. The CDR3 totals 16 residues. Here the CDR3 DNA reads TGTGCCAGCAGCCCCCTTGGTAGCGGGAGGGCCTACGAGCAGTACTTC. This encodes CASSPLGSGRAYEQYF.

V usage is TRBV6-5 and J usage is TRBJ1-2; maybe TRBD1 (5 bases). The V end was cut by 7 bases, the J end by 0 bases, with 12 bases between. CDR1 is MNHEY and CDR2 is SVGAGI in the germline V gene. The CDR3 contains 14 residues. In nucleotides, the CDR3 is TGTGCCAGCAAGCGAGACAGAACTAACTATGGCTACACCTTC. This encodes CASKRDRTNYGYTF.

This clone was counted a few times. The chain joins TRBV30 to TRBJ1-5; no clear D gene. V lost 0 bases to trimming and J lost 3 bases, with 9 bases between them. Germline V gives CDR1 GTSNPN, CDR2 SVGIG (reference sequence). CDR3 length: 14 amino acids. The CDR3 nucleotides read TGTGCCTGGAGTGTAGCGTCGTTCAATCAGCCCCAGCATTTT. This translates into CAWSVASFNQPQHF.

The chain combines TRBV28 with TRBJ1-2; 7 nucleotides match TRBD1. CDR1 MDHEN and CDR2 SYDVKM come from the germline V gene. After removal of 3 bases from V and 0 bases from J, the junction contained 10 bases not matched to a gene. This CDR3 region has 17 residues. The CDR3 spells CASSFAQGGRTNYGYTF. The CDR3 coding sequence is TGTGCCAGCAGTTTCGCCCAGGGGGGACGAACTAACTATGGCTACACCTTC.

This chain joins TRBV20-1 and TRBJ1-2, with unresolved D. Trimming shortened V by 4 bases and J by 4 bases, and 7 bases separated the two germline ends. CDR3 size: 11 residues. Germline V lookup: CDR1 DFQATT, CDR2 SNEGSKA (reference sequence). The CDR3 spells CSATQAYGYTF. CDR3 DNA: TGCAGTGCTACTCAGGCCTATGGCTACACCTTC.

The genes are TRBV18 and TRBJ2-3, with 14 positions matching TRBD2. CDR3 size: 16 residues. The germline gives CDR1 KGHSH, CDR2 LQKENI. After removal of 2 bases from V and 3 bases from J, the junction contained 1 base not matched to a gene. Here the CDR3 DNA reads TGTGCCAGCTCACCAAGGACTAGCGGGGGGACAGATACGCAGTATTTT. Encoded protein: CASSPRTSGGTDTQYF.

This chain connects TRBV28 to TRBJ2-4, with 9 bases identical to TRBD1. Germline V gene data show CDR1 as MDHEN and CDR2 as SYDVKM. The V and J ends lost 5 bases and 6 bases, in that order; junction bases with no gene match: 5. There are 14 residues in the CDR3. In nucleotides, the CDR3 is TGTGCCAGCAGTCCGGGACAGGGAACAAACATTCAGTACTTC. Its translation: CASSPGQGTNIQYF.

The chain carries TRBV9 and TRBJ1-2; 10 bases match TRBD1. V shed 0 bases, J shed 4 bases, and the junction held 9 bases outside the gene matches. Germline values: CDR1 SGDLS, CDR2 YYNGEE. The CDR3 runs 17 residues. CDR3 in amino acids: CASSVVGQGFLSYGYTF. The CDR3 coding sequence is TGTGCCAGCAGCGTAGTGGGACAGGGGTTCTTAAGCTATGGCTACACCTTC. The full variable domain, with the rest looked up from reference TRBV9 and TRBJ1-2, is DSGVTQTPKHLITATGQRVTLRCSPRSGDLSVYWYQQSLDQGLQFLIQYYNGEERAKGNILERFSAQQFPDLHSELNLSSLELGDSALYFCASSVVGQGFLSYGYTFGSGTRLTVV.

The V call is TRBV9, the J call TRBJ2-5, with 9 bases identical to TRBD2. V trimming: 0 bases; J trimming: 4 bases; junction bases outside the gene matches: 7. The CDR3 consists of 16 residues. The V gene's germline CDR1 is SGDLS and CDR2 YYNGEE. CDR3 nucleotide sequence: TGTGCCAGCAGCGTAGCGGTAGGCGGGAGGGGAGAGACCCAGTACTTC. It is translated as CASSVAVGGRGETQYF.

This chain connects TRBV27 to TRBJ2-7; TRBD2 matches 8 bases. This CDR3 has 13 residues. The junction had 7 bases not matched to a gene; V was cut back by 5 bases and J by 7 bases. Germline-derived CDR1 and CDR2 are MNHEY and SMNVEV (reference sequence). CDR3 protein: CASSRREREEQYF. CDR3 sequence (DNA): TGTGCCAGCAGTCGGCGGGAGCGGGAGGAGCAGTACTTC.

This chain joins TRBV5-5 and TRBJ2-7; 8 bases are a match to TRBD2. The CDR3 has 18 residues. V trimming: 0 bases; J trimming: 0 bases; junction bases outside the gene matches: 11. Germline-derived CDR1 and CDR2 are SGHKS and YYEKEE (reference sequence). The CDR3 nucleotides are TGTGCCAGCAGCTTGGCCGGGTTAGCGGGGAGGGGCTCCTACGAGCAGTACTTC. Translation gives CASSLAGLAGRGSYEQYF.

Concerning this clone itself: The junction differs from germline at one of its ends, possibly a read error. CDR3 bases: TGTGCCAGCAGCCAAGATCAATTCCTAGCGGGGGGGCCGGTCTTC. This gives the protein CASSQDQFLAGGPVF. This sequence joins TRBV3-1 (or the pseudogene TRBV3-2) and TRBJ2-1; 12 nucleotides align to TRBD2. The CDR3 covers 15 residues. Germline CDR1 and CDR2: LGHDT and YNNKEL (reference sequence).

The rearrangement links TRBV3-1 (or the pseudogene TRBV3-2) to TRBJ2-7; 9 bases match TRBD1. V trimming: 1 base; J trimming: 7 bases; junction bases outside the gene matches: 5. Germline V lookup: CDR1 LGHDT, CDR2 YNNKEL (reference sequence). The CDR3 length is 14 residues. DNA for the CDR3: TGTGCCAGCAGCCAAGTTACGACAGGGGGGGAGCAGTACTTC. It yields the protein CASSQVTTGGEQYF.

The V call is TRBV27, the J call TRBJ1-2; 7 bases are a match to TRBD1. Germline V gives CDR1 MNHEY, CDR2 SMNVEV (reference sequence). V was clipped by 5 bases and J by 3 bases; unmatched bases: 6. The CDR3 has 14 residues. The CDR3 protein is CASSILGTDYGYTF. The CDR3 DNA reads as TGTGCCAGCAGTATCCTTGGGACAGACTATGGCTACACCTTC.

J is TRBJ2-7 and V is TRBV27; D remains unclear. The CDR3 covers 14 residues. Germline CDR1 reads MNHEY; CDR2 reads SMNVEV (reference sequence). V lost 2 bases and J 4 bases, leaving 12 bases between the germline ends. The CDR3 is CASSLIGDLYEQYF. Here the CDR3 DNA reads TGTGCCAGCAGTTTAATCGGTGATCTTTACGAGCAGTACTTC.

The chain combines TRBV6-5 with TRBJ1-4; a weak D match, TRBD1 (6 bases). Germline CDR1 MNHEY, CDR2 SVGAGI. The V and J ends lost 3 bases and 8 bases respectively, with 10 bases between them. CDR3 length equals 13 residues. The DNA for the CDR3 is TGTGCCAGCAGTTATAGAAGGGGGGAAAAACTGTTTTTT. It specifies CASSYRRGEKLFF.